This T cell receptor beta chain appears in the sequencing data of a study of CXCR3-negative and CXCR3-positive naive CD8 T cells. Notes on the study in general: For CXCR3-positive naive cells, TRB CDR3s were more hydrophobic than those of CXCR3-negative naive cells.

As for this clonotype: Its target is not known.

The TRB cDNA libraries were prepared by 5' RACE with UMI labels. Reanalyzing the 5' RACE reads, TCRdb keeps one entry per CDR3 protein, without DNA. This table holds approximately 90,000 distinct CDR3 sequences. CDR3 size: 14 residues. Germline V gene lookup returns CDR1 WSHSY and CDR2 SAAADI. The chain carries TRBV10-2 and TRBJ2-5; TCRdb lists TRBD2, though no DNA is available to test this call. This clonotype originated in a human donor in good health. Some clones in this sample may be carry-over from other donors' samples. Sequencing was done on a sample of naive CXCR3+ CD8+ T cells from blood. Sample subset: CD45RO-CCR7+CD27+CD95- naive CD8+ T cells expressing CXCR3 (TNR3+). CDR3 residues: CASSESGIGETQYF.